This T cell receptor (beta chain) derives from a study of blood T cell repertoires in COVID-19. Assay: immunoSEQ multiplex PCR; the TCRdb copy retains only in-frame clones and omits some. The repertoire consists of 100,000 to 120,000 clones, with 70% to 90% occurring once and the leading ten covering around 4.8%. This clone was picked up a small number of times. The CDR3 is 8 residues long. V was shortened by 2 bases and J by 15 bases, with 5 bases between the two germline ends. Germline CDR1 reads SQVTM; CDR2 reads ANQGSEA. The clonotype comes from a human donor in a cohort sampled during active COVID-19. The sample was peripheral blood. The J gene is TRBJ2-1, the V gene TRBV29-1; D remains unclear. In DNA form, the CDR3 reads TGCAGCGTTGAAACGGGGTTCTTC. Protein product: CSVETGFF.